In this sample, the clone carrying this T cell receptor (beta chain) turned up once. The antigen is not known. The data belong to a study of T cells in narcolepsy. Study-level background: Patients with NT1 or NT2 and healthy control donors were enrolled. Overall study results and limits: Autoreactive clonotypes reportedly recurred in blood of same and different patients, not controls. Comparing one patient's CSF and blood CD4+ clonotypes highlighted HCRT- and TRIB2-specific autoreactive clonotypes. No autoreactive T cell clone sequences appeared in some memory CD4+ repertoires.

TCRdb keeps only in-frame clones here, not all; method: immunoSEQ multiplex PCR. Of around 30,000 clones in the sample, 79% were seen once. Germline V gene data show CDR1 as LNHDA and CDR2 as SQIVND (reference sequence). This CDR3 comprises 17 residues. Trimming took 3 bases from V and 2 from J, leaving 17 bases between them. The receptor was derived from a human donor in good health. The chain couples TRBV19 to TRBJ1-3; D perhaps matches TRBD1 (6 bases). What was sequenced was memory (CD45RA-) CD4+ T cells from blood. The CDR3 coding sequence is TGTGCCAGTAGTATCAATGGACAGCACAGGGCTGGAAACACCATATATTTT. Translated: CASSINGQHRAGNTIYF.